This TCR beta chain is from a study of T-cell reconstitution after alpha-beta-depleted transplantation in children. This sample's TCRbeta library carried unique molecular identifier barcodes. Each CDR3 protein is one row after TCRdb ran MiXCR on the PCR reads. Seen here are 200,000 to 300,000 distinct CDR3 sequences, under 30% observed once, and the top ten hold roughly 2.7%. The CDR3 is 17 amino acids. The germline V and J ends were trimmed by 3 bases and 0 bases, with 15 bases remaining between them. V gene TRBV12-3 or TRBV12-4 combines with J gene TRBJ2-4; tentative D call: TRBD1 (6 bases). The material was PBMCs, obtained before TCRalphabeta/CD19-depleted stem cell transplant. The TCR originated in a girl aged 2 to 10 with Fanconi anemia, due to receive a stem cell transplant. The DNA for the CDR3 is TGTGCCAGCAGTTTTGAGGAGACAGGCATAGCCAAAAACATTCAGTACTTC. This codes for CASSFEETGIAKNIQYF.